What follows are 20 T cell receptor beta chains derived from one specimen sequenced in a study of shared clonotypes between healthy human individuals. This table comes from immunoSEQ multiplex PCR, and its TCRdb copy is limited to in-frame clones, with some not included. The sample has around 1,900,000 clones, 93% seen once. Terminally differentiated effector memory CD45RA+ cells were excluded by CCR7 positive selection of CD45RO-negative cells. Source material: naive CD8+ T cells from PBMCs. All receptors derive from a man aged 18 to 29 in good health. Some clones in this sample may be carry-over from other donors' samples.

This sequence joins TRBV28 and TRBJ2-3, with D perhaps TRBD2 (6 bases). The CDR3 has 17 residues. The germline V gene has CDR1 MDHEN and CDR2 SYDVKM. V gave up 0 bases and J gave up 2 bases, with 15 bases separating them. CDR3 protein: CASSLWTRPLDTDTQYF. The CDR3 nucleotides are TGTGCCAGCAGTTTATGGACTAGACCTCTGGACACAGATACGCAGTATTTT.

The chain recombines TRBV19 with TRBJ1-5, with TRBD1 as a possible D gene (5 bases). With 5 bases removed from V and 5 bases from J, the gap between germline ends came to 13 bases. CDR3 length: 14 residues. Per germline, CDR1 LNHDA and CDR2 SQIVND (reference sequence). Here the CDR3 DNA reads TGTGCCAGTAGTCCCCGGACAAGGGATCAGCCCCAGCATTTT. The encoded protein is CASSPRTRDQPQHF.

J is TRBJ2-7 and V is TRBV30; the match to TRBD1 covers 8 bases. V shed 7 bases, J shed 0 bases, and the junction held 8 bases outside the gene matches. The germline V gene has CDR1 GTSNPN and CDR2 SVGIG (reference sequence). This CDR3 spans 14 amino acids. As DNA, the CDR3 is TGTGCCTCGACAGGACAGGGAAGCTCCTACGAGCAGTACTTC. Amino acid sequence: CASTGQGSSYEQYF.

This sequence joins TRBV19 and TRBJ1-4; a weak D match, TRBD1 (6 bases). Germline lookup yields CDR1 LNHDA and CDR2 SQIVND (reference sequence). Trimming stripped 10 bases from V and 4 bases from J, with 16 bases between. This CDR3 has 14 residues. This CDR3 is CATSGGGRNEKLFF. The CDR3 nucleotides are TGTGCCACCTCCGGGGGGGGGCGTAATGAAAAACTGTTTTTT.

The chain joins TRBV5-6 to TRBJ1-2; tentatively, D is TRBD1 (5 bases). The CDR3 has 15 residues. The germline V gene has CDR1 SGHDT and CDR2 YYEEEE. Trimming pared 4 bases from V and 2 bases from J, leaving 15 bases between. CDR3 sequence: CASSGREGSNYGYTF. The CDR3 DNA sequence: TGTGCCAGCAGCGGGAGAGAGGGGTCAAACTATGGCTACACCTTC.

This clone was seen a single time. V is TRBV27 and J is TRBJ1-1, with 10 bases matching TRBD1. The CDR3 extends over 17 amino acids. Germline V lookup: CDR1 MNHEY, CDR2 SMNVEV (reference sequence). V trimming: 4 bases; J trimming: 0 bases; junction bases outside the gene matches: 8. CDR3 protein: CASSSHRDRGMNTEAFF. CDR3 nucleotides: TGTGCCAGCAGTTCCCACCGGGACAGGGGCATGAACACTGAAGCTTTCTTT.

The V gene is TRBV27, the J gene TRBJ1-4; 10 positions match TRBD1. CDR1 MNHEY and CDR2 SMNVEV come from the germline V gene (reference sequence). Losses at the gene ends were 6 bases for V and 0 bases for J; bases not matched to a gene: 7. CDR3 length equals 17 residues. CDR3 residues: CASRLYGQGATNEKLFF. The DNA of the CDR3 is TGTGCCAGCAGGCTCTACGGACAGGGGGCAACTAATGAAAAACTGTTTTTT.

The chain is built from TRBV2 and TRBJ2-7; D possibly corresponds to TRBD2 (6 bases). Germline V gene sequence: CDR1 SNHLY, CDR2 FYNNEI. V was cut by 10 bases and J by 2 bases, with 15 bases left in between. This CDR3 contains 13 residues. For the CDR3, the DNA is TGTGCCAAAGACCGGGACTCAACCTACGAGCAGTACTTC. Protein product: CAKDRDSTYEQYF.

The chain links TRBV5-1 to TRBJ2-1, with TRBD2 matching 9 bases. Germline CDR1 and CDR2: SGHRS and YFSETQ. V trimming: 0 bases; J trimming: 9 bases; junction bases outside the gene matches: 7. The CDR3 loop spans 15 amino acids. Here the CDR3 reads CASSLGPSGVGEQFF. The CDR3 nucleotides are TGCGCCAGCAGCTTGGGCCCTAGCGGGGTTGGTGAGCAGTTCTTC.

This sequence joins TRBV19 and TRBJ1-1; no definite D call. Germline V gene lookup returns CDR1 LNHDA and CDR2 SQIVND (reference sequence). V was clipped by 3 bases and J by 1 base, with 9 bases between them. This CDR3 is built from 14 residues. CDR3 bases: TGTGCCAGTAGTATGAGGCTGAGGAACACTGAAGCTTTCTTT. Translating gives CASSMRLRNTEAFF.

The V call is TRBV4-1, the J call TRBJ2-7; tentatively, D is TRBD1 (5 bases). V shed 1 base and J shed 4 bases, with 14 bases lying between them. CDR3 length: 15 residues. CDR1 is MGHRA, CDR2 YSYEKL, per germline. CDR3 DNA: TGCGCCAGCAGCCAAGGGGGCCAGAATCTTTACGAGCAGTACTTC. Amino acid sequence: CASSQGGQNLYEQYF.

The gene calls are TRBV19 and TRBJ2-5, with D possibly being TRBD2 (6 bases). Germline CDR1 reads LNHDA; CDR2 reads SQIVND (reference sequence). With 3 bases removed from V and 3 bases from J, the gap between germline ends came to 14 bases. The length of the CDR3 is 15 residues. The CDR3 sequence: CASSIVFGSKETQYF. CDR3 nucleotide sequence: TGTGCCAGTAGTATCGTGTTCGGGAGCAAAGAGACCCAGTACTTC.

CDR3 DNA sequence: TGTGCCAGTAGTCTCCGCCTCAGGGATACGCAGTATTTT. Protein: CASSLRLRDTQYF. The chain employs TRBV19 and TRBJ2-3; no reliable D call. Germline loops: CDR1 LNHDA, CDR2 SQIVND (reference sequence). V was shortened by 5 bases and J by 6 bases, with 12 bases between the two germline ends. The length of the CDR3 is 13 residues.

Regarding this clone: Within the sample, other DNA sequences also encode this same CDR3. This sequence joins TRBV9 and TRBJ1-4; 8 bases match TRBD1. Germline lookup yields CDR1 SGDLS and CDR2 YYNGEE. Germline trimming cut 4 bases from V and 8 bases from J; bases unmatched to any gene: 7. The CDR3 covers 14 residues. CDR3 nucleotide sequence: TGTGCCAGCAGCTCCGGACAGGGAGGAGAAAAACTGTTTTTT. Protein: CASSSGQGGEKLFF.

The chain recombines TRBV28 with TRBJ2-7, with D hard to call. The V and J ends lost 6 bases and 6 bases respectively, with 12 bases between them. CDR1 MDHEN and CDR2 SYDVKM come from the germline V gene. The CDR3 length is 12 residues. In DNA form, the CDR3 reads TGTGCCAGCAGCCTCATGATTAGCGAGCAGTACTTC. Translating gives CASSLMISEQYF.

Here the CDR3 DNA reads TGTGCCAGCAGCACAGATAGCGTGAGCTCCTACGAGCAGTACTTC. The encoded protein is CASSTDSVSSYEQYF. V and J are TRBV9 and TRBJ2-7; perhaps TRBD2 as D (5 bases). Trimming left V 4 bases short and J 0 bases short, with 14 bases between. The CDR3 length is 15 residues. CDR1 SGDLS and CDR2 YYNGEE come from the germline V gene.

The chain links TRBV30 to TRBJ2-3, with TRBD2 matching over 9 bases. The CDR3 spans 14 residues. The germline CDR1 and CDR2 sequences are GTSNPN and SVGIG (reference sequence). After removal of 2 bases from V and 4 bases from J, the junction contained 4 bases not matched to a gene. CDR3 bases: TGTGCCTGGAGTAGACTAGCGGCCCCAGATACGCAGTATTTT. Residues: CAWSRLAAPDTQYF. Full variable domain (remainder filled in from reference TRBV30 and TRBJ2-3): SQTIHQWPATLVQPVGSPLSLECTVEGTSNPNLYWYRQAAGRGLQLLFYSVGIGQISSEVPQNLSASRPQDRQFILSSKKLLLSDSGFYLCAWSRLAAPDTQYFGPGTRLTVL.

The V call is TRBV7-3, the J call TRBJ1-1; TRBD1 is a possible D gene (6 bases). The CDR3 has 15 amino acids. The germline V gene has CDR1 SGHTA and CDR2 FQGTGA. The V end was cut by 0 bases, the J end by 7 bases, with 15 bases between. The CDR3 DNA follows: TGTGCCAGCAGCTTAACCGGGACAAGGGTCCATGAAGCTTTCTTT. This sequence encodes CASSLTGTRVHEAFF.

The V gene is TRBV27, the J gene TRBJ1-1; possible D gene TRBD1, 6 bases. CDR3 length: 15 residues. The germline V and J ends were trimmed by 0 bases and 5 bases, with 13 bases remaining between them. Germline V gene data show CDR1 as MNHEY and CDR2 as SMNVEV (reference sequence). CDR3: CASSLSDRPYTEAFF. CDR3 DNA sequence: TGTGCCAGCAGTTTATCAGACAGGCCCTATACTGAAGCTTTCTTT.

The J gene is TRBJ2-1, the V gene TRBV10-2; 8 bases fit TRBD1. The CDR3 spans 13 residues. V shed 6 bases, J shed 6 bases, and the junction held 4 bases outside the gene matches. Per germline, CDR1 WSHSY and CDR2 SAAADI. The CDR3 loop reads CASRDRGGNEQFF. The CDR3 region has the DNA TGCGCCAGCAGAGACAGGGGAGGCAATGAGCAGTTCTTC.